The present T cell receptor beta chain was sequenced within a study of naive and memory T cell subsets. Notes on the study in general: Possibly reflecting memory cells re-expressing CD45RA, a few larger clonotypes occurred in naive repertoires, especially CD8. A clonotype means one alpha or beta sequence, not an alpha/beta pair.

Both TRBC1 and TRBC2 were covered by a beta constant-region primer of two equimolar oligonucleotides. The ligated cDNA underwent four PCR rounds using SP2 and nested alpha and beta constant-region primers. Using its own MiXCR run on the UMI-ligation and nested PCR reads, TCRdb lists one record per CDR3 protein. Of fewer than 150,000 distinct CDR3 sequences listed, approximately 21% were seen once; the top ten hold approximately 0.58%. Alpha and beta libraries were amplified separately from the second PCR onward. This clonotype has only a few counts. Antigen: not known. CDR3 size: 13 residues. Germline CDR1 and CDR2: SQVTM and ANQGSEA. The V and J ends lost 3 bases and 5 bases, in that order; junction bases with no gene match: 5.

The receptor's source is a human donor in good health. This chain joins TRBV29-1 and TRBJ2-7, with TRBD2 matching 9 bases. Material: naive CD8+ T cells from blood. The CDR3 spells CSVEREGRDEQYF. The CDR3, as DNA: TGCAGCGTTGAGCGGGAGGGCCGGGACGAGCAGTACTTC.